This T cell receptor (beta chain) was obtained from a study of T cells after yellow fever vaccination. About the study: Fractions with few cells were prepared using SMART-Seq v4 Ultra Low Input. Findings and limits, study-wide: Boosting was followed by the reappearance of most primary-vaccination clones (less than 98% CD4, roughly 90% CD8). The appearance of a small share of clonotypes in both CD4 and CD8 compartments was observed.

With regard to this clonotype: Its target is unknown.

The CDR3 sequence is 16 residues long. Template switching with 5'RACE generated the TCR cDNA and added a universal primer site and UMIs. TCRdb re-analysed the 5' RACE reads in MiXCR, keeping a single row per CDR3 protein. The sample gives hundreds of thousands of distinct CDR3 sequences, about 12% of which show up once; 14% to 15% is in the top ten. The sample here was PBMCs, taken on the day of the yellow fever booster vaccination. V is TRBV21-1 and J is TRBJ1-2. TRBV21-1 counts as a pseudogene. The sequence was collected from a man aged 30 to 45 who received the YFV17D yellow fever vaccine. The CDR3 reads CASSKVQSVINYGYTF. The CDR3 coding sequence is TGTGCCAGCAGCAAAGTTCAGTCAGTGATTAACTATGGCTACACCTTC.